Listed here are 31 T cell receptor beta chains from one sample, sequenced in a study of OX40 agonist ivuxolimab in advanced cancers. The data were produced by immunoSEQ multiplex PCR, yet TCRdb's version contains in-frame clones alone and is incomplete. The data show 65,000 to 90,000 clones, about 88% seen once. This specimen consisted of CD4+ or CD8+ T cells sorted from blood, obtained in a trial of the OX40 agonist ivuxolimab. The source of these receptors is an adult with an advanced solid tumor such as melanoma, head and neck, liver or kidney cancer.

This chain joins TRBV19 and TRBJ2-5, with no clear D. Matching the DNA end better, TRBJ2-7 makes the J call doubtful. There are 13 residues in the CDR3. The germline V gene encodes CDR1 LNHDA and CDR2 SQIVND (reference sequence). CDR3 nucleotide sequence: TGTGCCAGTAGTATAGGGGTACCTTACGAGCAGTACTTC. It yields the protein CASSIGVPYEQYF.

The chain carries TRBV6-1 and TRBJ1-4, with 7 bases lining up with TRBD1. The germline V gene has CDR1 MNHNS and CDR2 SASEGT. With V trimmed by 8 bases and J by 0 bases, 6 bases remained unmatched. CDR3 length: 15 amino acids. The CDR3: CASGQDVATNEKLFF. The CDR3 DNA sequence: TGTGCCAGCGGACAGGACGTTGCAACTAATGAAAAACTGTTTTTT.

The V call is TRBV9, the J call TRBJ2-5; D assignment may be TRBD1 or TRBD2 (5 bases each). V lost 0 bases and J lost 5, with 14 bases in between. Germline V gene sequence: CDR1 SGDLS, CDR2 YYNGEE. This CDR3 comprises 15 residues. CDR3 loop: CASSVGLRGEETQYF. CDR3 DNA: TGTGCCAGCAGCGTAGGGCTTAGGGGAGAGGAGACCCAGTACTTC.

The V and J genes are TRBV5-3 and TRBJ2-5, with D possibly called TRBD1 or TRBD2 (5 bases each). TRBV5-3 is identified as an open reading frame with a role that is uncertain. The V gene lost 4 bases and the J gene lost 0 bases, with 13 bases spanning the gap. The CDR3 extends over 15 amino acids. The chain's CDR3 is CARSRRDPYQETQYF. The DNA of the CDR3 is TGTGCCAGAAGCCGTCGGGACCCGTACCAAGAGACCCAGTACTTC.

This clone was observed a few times. The chain has TRBV5-6 and TRBJ2-5, with 11 bases matching TRBD1. V was clipped by 4 bases and J by 5 bases; unmatched bases: 7. Germline V gives CDR1 SGHDT, CDR2 YYEEEE. The length of the CDR3 is 15 residues. CDR3 sequence: CASSRRTGGRETQYF. For the CDR3, the DNA is TGTGCCAGCAGCCGCCGGACAGGGGGCCGGGAGACCCAGTACTTC.

This chain uses TRBV27 with TRBJ2-7, with 16 bases matching TRBD2. CDR1 and CDR2 from the germline V gene are MNHEY and SMNVEV (reference sequence). J gave up 4 bases and V 5 bases, and 17 bases lay outside the gene matches. The CDR3 spans 20 residues. The CDR3 DNA reads as TGTGCCAGCAGTCCATTGGGACTAGCGGGAGGGCAAACTGTCCAATACGAGCAGTACTTC. As protein: CASSPLGLAGGQTVQYEQYF.

V and J are TRBV30 and TRBJ1-2; 11 nucleotides match TRBD1. CDR1 and CDR2 (germline): GTSNPN, SVGIG (reference sequence). The V segment lost 8 bases and the J segment 9 bases; nucleotides outside the gene matches: 5. The CDR3 contains 11 residues. As DNA, the CDR3 is TGTGCCCTGGACAGGGGGCAGCGCTACACCTTC. Translation gives CALDRGQRYTF.

V usage is TRBV27 and J usage is TRBJ1-4; D might be TRBD1 (5 bases). The CDR3 length is 17 residues. Germline CDR1 reads MNHEY; CDR2 reads SMNVEV (reference sequence). The germline V and J ends were trimmed by 3 bases and 8 bases, with 22 bases remaining between them. CDR3 residues: CASSFKLLGGRGEKLFF. The CDR3 DNA reads TGTGCCAGCAGTTTTAAGCTTTTAGGCGGGCGGGGCGAAAAACTGTTTTTT.

The V and J genes are TRBV6-5 and TRBJ1-2; no definite D call. Trimming took off 2 bases at V and 2 bases at J, with 9 bases between the two ends. Germline CDR1 and CDR2: MNHEY and SVGAGI. The CDR3 sequence is 14 residues long. CDR3 in amino acids: CASSYARANYGYTF. The CDR3 nucleotides are TGTGCCAGCAGTTACGCACGGGCGAACTATGGCTACACCTTC.

The V gene is TRBV6-7, the J gene TRBJ2-7, with 7 nucleotides matching TRBD1. TRBV6-7 is marked as an open reading frame, function uncertain. V lost 2 bases to trimming and J lost 4 bases; unmatched junction nucleotides: 8. The CDR3 loop spans 15 amino acids. For the CDR3, the DNA is TGTGCCAGCAGTTACAGCCGACAGGGTCGGTACGAGCAGTACTTC. Translating it yields CASSYSRQGRYEQYF.

This chain links TRBV18 with TRBJ1-3; D gene uncertain. The CDR3 runs to 15 residues. Germline CDR1 is KGHSH and CDR2 is LQKENI. V was shortened by 3 bases and J by 4 bases, with 13 bases between the two germline ends. CDR3 nucleotide sequence: TGTGCCAGCTCACCGTCGGACGCGGCGGGAAACACCATATATTTT. This codes for CASSPSDAAGNTIYF.

The chain has TRBV15 and TRBJ2-5, with D possibly matching TRBD1 (5 bases). Germline lookup yields CDR1 LNHNV and CDR2 YYDKDF (reference sequence). V was cut by 3 bases and J by 3 bases, with 8 bases left in between. This CDR3 comprises 13 residues. DNA of the CDR3: TGTGCCACCAGCAGGGGGCAAGAAGAGACCCAGTACTTC. Translation: CATSRGQEETQYF.

The V gene is TRBV28, the J gene TRBJ2-1, with 10 bases aligning to TRBD1. After removal of 8 bases from V and 4 bases from J, the junction contained 8 bases not matched to a gene. The germline CDR1 and CDR2 sequences are MDHEN and SYDVKM. The length of the CDR3 is 15 residues. CDR3 sequence (DNA): TGTGCCAGCGCGGGACCGGGACAGGGGTACAATGAGCAGTTCTTC. It codes for CASAGPGQGYNEQFF.

V and J are TRBV5-1 and TRBJ2-7, with a tentative D call TRBD2 (6 bases). The CDR3 totals 14 residues. V was cut by 0 bases and J by 9 bases, with 16 bases left in between. Germline V CDR1 and CDR2: SGHRS, YFSETQ. Here the CDR3 reads CASSLEPSVVGQYF. CDR3 DNA: TGCGCCAGCAGCTTGGAGCCTAGCGTAGTGGGGCAGTACTTC.

This clone was seen a handful of times. The V and J genes are TRBV19 and TRBJ1-2, with D possibly matching TRBD1 (5 bases). The CDR3 spans 14 residues. V gave up 3 bases and J gave up 0 bases, with 8 bases separating them. Per germline, CDR1 LNHDA and CDR2 SQIVND (reference sequence). CDR3 sequence: CASSIQGTNYGYTF. The CDR3 DNA is TGTGCCAGTAGTATCCAGGGTACTAACTATGGCTACACCTTC. The whole variable domain, remainder taken from reference TRBV19 and TRBJ1-2, is DGGITQSPKYLFRKEGQNVTLSCEQNLNHDAMYWYRQDPGQGLRLIYYSQIVNDFQKGDIAEGYSVSREKKESFPLTVTSAQKNPTAFYLCASSIQGTNYGYTFGSGTRLTVV.

The chain joins TRBV5-1 to TRBJ2-1; 12 nucleotides agree with TRBD1. After removal of 4 bases from V and 10 bases from J, the junction contained 6 bases not matched to a gene. Germline CDR1 reads SGHRS; CDR2 reads YFSETQ. The CDR3 has 14 amino acids. CDR3 sequence reads: CASSPGTGGWEQFF. The CDR3 DNA reads TGCGCCAGCAGCCCCGGGACAGGGGGCTGGGAGCAGTTCTTC.

The J gene is TRBJ2-2, the V gene TRBV11-3; D ambiguous. The CDR3 sequence is 15 residues long. Per germline, CDR1 SGHNT and CDR2 YENEEA. V lost 1 base and J 5 bases, leaving 11 bases between the germline ends. Here the CDR3 DNA reads TGTGCCAGCAGCTTAGCGGGTGTCGCAACCGGGGAGCTGTTTTTT. Residues: CASSLAGVATGELFF.

The rearrangement joins TRBV4-1 to TRBJ2-1, with TRBD2 matching over 10 bases. The CDR3 has 16 amino acids. Germline CDR1 and CDR2: MGHRA and YSYEKL. The V gene end was trimmed by 0 bases and the J gene end by 3 bases; junction bases not matched to a gene: 2. CDR3 loop: CASSQETSGHYNEQFF. CDR3 in DNA: TGCGCCAGCAGCCAAGAGACTAGCGGGCACTACAATGAGCAGTTCTTC.

The chain couples TRBV27 to TRBJ2-1; 16 nucleotides line up with TRBD2. From germline, CDR1 is MNHEY and CDR2 SMNVEV (reference sequence). The CDR3 is made up of 18 amino acids. The J segment lost 2 bases and the V segment lost 6 bases, leaving 7 bases of the junction unmatched. The CDR3, as DNA: TGTGCCAGCAGCTTAACAGGGACTAGCGGGAGGGCCTACAATGAGCAGTTCTTC. Its translation: CASSLTGTSGRAYNEQFF.

V is TRBV30 and J is TRBJ1-4; D gene ambiguous. V lost 5 bases and J lost 0, with 7 bases in between. From germline, CDR1 is GTSNPN and CDR2 SVGIG (reference sequence). The CDR3 length is 13 residues. The DNA for the CDR3 is TGTGCCTGGGGCTGGGCAACTAATGAAAAACTGTTTTTT. Protein product: CAWGWATNEKLFF.

This rearrangement joins TRBV9 to TRBJ2-3; either TRBD1 or TRBD2 may supply D (6 bases each). The germline V gene has CDR1 SGDLS and CDR2 YYNGEE. CDR3 length equals 16 residues. The V end lost 3 bases, the J end lost 0 bases, and 14 bases lay between the germline ends. CDR3 in DNA: TGTGCCAGCAGCGGAGGGGGGCGAACTAGCACAGATACGCAGTATTTT. It yields the protein CASSGGGRTSTDTQYF. The whole variable domain, remainder taken from reference TRBV9 and TRBJ2-3, is DSGVTQTPKHLITATGQRVTLRCSPRSGDLSVYWYQQSLDQGLQFLIQYYNGEERAKGNILERFSAQQFPDLHSELNLSSLELGDSALYFCASSGGGRTSTDTQYFGPGTRLTVL.

V is TRBV6-1 and J is TRBJ2-7; maybe TRBD2 (7 bases). The CDR3 sequence is 15 residues long. Trimming stripped 0 bases from V and 4 bases from J, with 13 bases between. Germline V CDR1 and CDR2: MNHNS, SASEGT. CDR3 in amino acids: CASSEAPRGRYEQYF. The CDR3 nucleotides read TGTGCCAGCAGTGAAGCCCCGCGGGGGCGGTACGAGCAGTACTTC.

The rearrangement uses TRBV30 and TRBJ1-1; D is ambiguous. Germline V gives CDR1 GTSNPN, CDR2 SVGIG (reference sequence). The V and J ends lost 8 bases and 1 base respectively, with 14 bases between them. The CDR3 runs 13 residues. DNA of the CDR3: TGTGCCGCCCCAGTCGGAGAGAACACTGAAGCTTTCTTT. Its protein product is CAAPVGENTEAFF.

V usage is TRBV18 and J usage is TRBJ1-1; maybe TRBD1 (5 bases). The ends were cut back, 6 bases at V and 7 bases at J, with 15 bases in the middle. The CDR3 totals 13 residues. Germline-derived CDR1 and CDR2 are KGHSH and LQKENI. Here the CDR3 reads CASSPGLQGEAFF. The CDR3 nucleotides read TGTGCCAGCTCGCCGGGACTTCAGGGTGAAGCTTTCTTT. Full variable domain (remainder filled in from reference TRBV18 and TRBJ1-1): NAGVMQNPRHLVRRRGQEARLRCSPMKGHSHVYWYRQLPEEGLKFMVYLQKENIIDESGMPKERFSAEFPKEGPSILRIQQVVRGDSAAYFCASSPGLQGEAFFGQGTRLTVV.

The chain combines TRBV2 with TRBJ1-5; no firm D call. CDR1 is SNHLY, CDR2 FYNNEI, per germline. The CDR3 spans 14 residues. Trimming took 4 bases from V and 3 from J, leaving 10 bases between them. The DNA for the CDR3 is TGTGCCAGCAGTGGTCGGGGTCACAATCAGCCCCAGCATTTT. Translating it yields CASSGRGHNQPQHF.

This chain uses TRBV7-9 with TRBJ1-1, with D perhaps matching TRBD1 (5 bases). CDR1 and CDR2 (germline): SEHNR, FQNEAQ (reference sequence). The CDR3 consists of 15 residues. Trimming shortened V by 4 bases and J by 0 bases, and 12 bases separated the two germline ends. The CDR3, as DNA: TGTGCCAGCAGCTACCGGGACGGTATGAACACTGAAGCTTTCTTT. Amino acids: CASSYRDGMNTEAFF.

By share, this clone ranks as medium-sized. J is TRBJ1-2 and V is TRBV4-1; D is possibly TRBD1 (5 bases). The CDR3 contains 16 residues. Germline assignment: CDR1 MGHRA and CDR2 YSYEKL. V was cut by 1 base and J by 1 base, with 13 bases left in between. CDR3 sequence (DNA): TGCGCCAGCAGCCAAGTAGTGACGACAGTTAACTATGGCTACACCTTC. It yields the protein CASSQVVTTVNYGYTF.

This clone was found once. The rearrangement uses TRBV4-1 and TRBJ2-2; maybe TRBD1 (6 bases). In germline, CDR1 is MGHRA, CDR2 YSYEKL. The CDR3 sequence is 15 residues long. Trimming pared 0 bases from V and 4 bases from J, leaving 9 bases between. CDR3 loop: CASSQDYRATGELFF. The CDR3 nucleotides are TGCGCCAGCAGCCAAGATTACAGGGCCACCGGGGAGCTGTTTTTT.

V and J are TRBV7-6 and TRBJ1-4; TRBD1 matches 8 bases. Germline lookup yields CDR1 SGHVS and CDR2 FNYEAQ. Trimming removed 4 bases from V and 0 bases from J; junction bases left unmatched: 7. This CDR3 is 17 amino acids long. The CDR3 bases are TGTGCCAGCAGCTCGACAGGGGCCTTTGCAACTAATGAAAAACTGTTTTTT. Its protein product is CASSSTGAFATNEKLFF. Supplemented by reference TRBV7-6 and TRBJ1-4, the full variable domain reads GAGVSQSPRYKVTKRGQDVALRCDPISGHVSLYWYRQALGQGPEFLTYFNYEAQQDKSGLPNDRFSAERPEGSISTLTIQRTEQRDSAMYRCASSSTGAFATNEKLFFGSGTQLSVL.

This clone was detected only a few times. The genes are TRBV6-5 and TRBJ2-3; 7 bases are shared with TRBD2. Looked up from germline, CDR1 is MNHEY and CDR2 is SVGAGI. V was clipped by 10 bases and J by 1 base; unmatched bases: 11. CDR3 length equals 15 residues. This CDR3 reads CAIKPGAGGTDTQYF. In DNA, the CDR3 is TGTGCCATCAAACCTGGGGCGGGGGGCACAGATACGCAGTATTTT.

The chain joins TRBV7-9 to TRBJ2-3; 10 bases align to TRBD1. This CDR3 has 17 residues. Germline V CDR1 and CDR2: SEHNR, FQNEAQ (reference sequence). V was pared by 1 base and J by 1 base, with 5 bases of the junction left unmatched. The chain's CDR3 is CASSLGQGALGTDTQYF. CDR3 bases: TGTGCCAGCAGCTTAGGACAGGGGGCGCTGGGCACAGATACGCAGTATTTT.